The clone carrying this T cell receptor (beta chain) was found a few times. Antigen specificity is unknown. This record comes from a study of brain T cells in children with intractable seizures. Overall study findings and caveats: Viral specificity was inferred only from CDR3 similarity; HCMV serostatus was unknown.

From germline, CDR1 is SGHRS and CDR2 YFSETQ. The CDR3 has 15 amino acids. Trimming cost V 0 bases and J 0 bases, with 7 bases left between them. The table came from immunoSEQ multiplex PCR; TCRdb's copy has only in-frame clones and leaves some out. The sample yields more than 40,000 clones, approximately 92% seen once. The source was peripheral blood, collected at surgery. The chain links TRBV5-1 to TRBJ1-5; D is ambiguous. This TCR derives from a girl aged 2 to 9 with tuberous sclerosis and intractable seizures. The CDR3 spells CASSLDPYSNQPQHF. The CDR3 DNA is TGCGCCAGCAGCTTGGACCCTTATAGCAATCAGCCCCAGCATTTT.